The 30 T cell receptor beta chains below come from one sample, sequenced in a study of cytomegalovirus exposure and HLA in healthy donors. PCR used 60 Vbeta primers and 13 Jbeta primers. This table comes from immunoSEQ multiplex PCR, and its TCRdb copy is limited to in-frame clones, with some not included. The sample lists approximately 69,000 clones; 50% to 80% were seen once. Sequencing used PBMCs. Source of these receptors: a man aged 40-49 years in good health and CMV-seropositive.

The gene calls are TRBV5-1 and TRBJ2-1; weak D call: TRBD2 (5 bases). Trimming removed 2 bases at V and 5 bases at J, with 14 bases between. Germline V lookup: CDR1 SGHRS, CDR2 YFSETQ. This CDR3 comprises 15 residues. CDR3 sequence: CASSLEGFVNNEQFF. Written as DNA, the CDR3 is TGCGCCAGCAGCTTAGAGGGTTTTGTGAACAATGAGCAGTTCTTC.

This chain links TRBV28 with TRBJ1-4; no clear D gene. V lost 7 bases to trimming and J lost 4 bases, with 13 bases between them. The length of the CDR3 is 14 residues. CDR1 is MDHEN and CDR2 is SYDVKM in the germline V gene. The CDR3 spells CASKVGGLNEKLFF. For the CDR3, the DNA is TGTGCCAGCAAGGTCGGCGGCCTTAATGAAAAACTGTTTTTT.

The J gene is TRBJ1-4, the V gene TRBV28; 8 bases align to TRBD1. With V trimmed by 6 bases and J by 2 bases, 2 bases remained unmatched. This CDR3 has 14 residues. The germline V gene has CDR1 MDHEN and CDR2 SYDVKM. The DNA for the CDR3 is TGTGCCAGCAGCCGACAGGGGACTAATGAAAAACTGTTTTTT. As protein: CASSRQGTNEKLFF.

CDR3 sequence (DNA): TGTGCCAGCAGCTGGACAGGGAGGGATACGCAGTATTTT. It encodes CASSWTGRDTQYF. The chain carries TRBV27 and TRBJ2-3; 8 bases match TRBD1. After removal of 6 bases from V and 6 bases from J, the junction contained 5 bases not matched to a gene. Germline V gene lookup returns CDR1 MNHEY and CDR2 SMNVEV (reference sequence). The CDR3 covers 13 residues.

In nucleotides, the CDR3 is TGTGCCAGTACCGGGACAGGGCTTACGGAGACCCAGTACTTC. Protein sequence: CASTGTGLTETQYF. The chain recombines TRBV28 with TRBJ2-5, with TRBD1 identical over 9 bases. Trimming removed 9 bases from V and 5 bases from J; junction bases left unmatched: 10. The CDR3 loop spans 14 amino acids. Germline values: CDR1 MDHEN, CDR2 SYDVKM. The full variable domain, its missing parts supplied by reference TRBV28 and TRBJ2-5, is DVKVTQSSRYLVKRTGEKVFLECVQDMDHENMFWYRQDPGLGLRLIYFSYDVKMKEKGDIPEGYSVSREKKERFSLILESASTNQTSMYLCASTGTGLTETQYFGPGTRLLVL.

The sample holds a few counts of this clone. J is TRBJ1-1 and V is TRBV5-3; weak D call: TRBD1 (6 bases). TRBV5-3 is sorted into the ORF group, with uncertain function. The length of the CDR3 is 14 residues. The V gene lost 3 bases and the J gene lost 6 bases, with 15 bases spanning the gap. The CDR3: CARSSAGGAAEAFF. CDR3 in DNA: TGTGCCAGAAGCTCGGCCGGGGGGGCTGCTGAAGCTTTCTTT.

The V gene is TRBV7-2, the J gene TRBJ1-1; 7 nucleotides align to TRBD1. The CDR3 spans 12 residues. The trim removed 5 bases at V and 10 bases at J, leaving 7 bases unmatched. CDR1 SGHTA and CDR2 FQGNSA come from the germline V gene. CDR3 DNA sequence: TGTGCCAGCAGCCCATTGACAGGGAGAGCTTTCTTT. Translation gives CASSPLTGRAFF.

The chain carries TRBV20-1 and TRBJ1-2; D possibly corresponds to TRBD1 (5 bases). V shed 3 bases and J shed 8 bases, with 10 bases lying between them. The CDR3 extends over 11 amino acids. The V gene's germline CDR1 is DFQATT and CDR2 SNEGSKA (reference sequence). The CDR3 reads CSASPGEGYTF. CDR3 coding DNA: TGCAGTGCTAGTCCGGGGGAGGGCTACACCTTC.

V usage is TRBV5-1 and J usage is TRBJ2-3; 10 nucleotides agree with TRBD2. J lost 2 bases, V lost 0 bases, and 6 bases had no gene match. CDR3 length: 17 residues. Germline assignment: CDR1 SGHRS and CDR2 YFSETQ. DNA of the CDR3: TGCGCCAGCAGCTTGGACCCAGCGGGGGGGATCACAGATACGCAGTATTTT. It is translated as CASSLDPAGGITDTQYF.

The chain combines TRBV5-8 with TRBJ1-5; TRBD1 matches at 9 bases. This CDR3 is built from 15 residues. The germline gives CDR1 SGHTS, CDR2 YDEGEE. V shed 4 bases, J shed 3 bases, and the junction held 5 bases outside the gene matches. The CDR3 spells CASSKGQGYNQPQHF. CDR3 bases: TGTGCCAGCAGCAAGGGACAGGGCTACAATCAGCCCCAGCATTTT.

V is TRBV10-3 and J is TRBJ1-1, with 9 positions matching TRBD1. CDR1 is ENHRY, CDR2 SYGVKD, per germline. J lost 4 bases, V lost 6 bases, and 9 bases had no gene match. The CDR3 is made up of 15 amino acids. CDR3 DNA: TGTGCCATCAGGGACAGGGGTGGCTTCGGCACTGAAGCTTTCTTT. The encoded protein is CAIRDRGGFGTEAFF.

This clone was picked up one time. This chain uses TRBV27 with TRBJ1-1; a possible D gene is TRBD1 (5 bases). Germline V gene lookup returns CDR1 MNHEY and CDR2 SMNVEV (reference sequence). This CDR3 contains 13 residues. The V end lost 6 bases, the J end lost 1 base, and 9 bases lay between the germline ends. CDR3 in amino acids: CASSDRPNTEAFF. Here the CDR3 DNA reads TGTGCCAGCAGCGACAGACCGAACACTGAAGCTTTCTTT.

The CDR3 loop reads CASSHKRKAAYEQYF. CDR3 DNA: TGTGCCAGCAGCCACAAGCGGAAGGCGGCCTACGAGCAGTACTTC. V gene TRBV11-3 combines with J gene TRBJ2-7, with D maybe TRBD2 (5 bases). The CDR3 spans 15 residues. The germline V gene encodes CDR1 SGHNT and CDR2 YENEEA. The V gene lost 5 bases and the J gene lost 2 bases, with 16 bases spanning the gap.

The rearrangement joins TRBV9 to TRBJ2-7; TRBD2 might be the D (6 bases). V was pared by 4 bases and J by 5 bases, with 16 bases between. There are 14 residues in the CDR3. The V gene's germline CDR1 is SGDLS and CDR2 YYNGEE. The CDR3 DNA follows: TGTGCCAGCAGCCCGAGCCTAGCGCTGGACGAGCAGTACTTC. It specifies CASSPSLALDEQYF.

The gene calls are TRBV10-3 and TRBJ2-7; 8 bases agree with TRBD1. Trimming at V came to 8 bases and at J to 1 base, leaving 4 bases not matched to a gene. The CDR3 sequence is 13 residues long. The germline gives CDR1 ENHRY, CDR2 SYGVKD. The CDR3 coding sequence is TGTGCCATCGAGCGACAGGGGTCCTACGAGCAGTACTTC. This sequence encodes CAIERQGSYEQYF.

A few counts support this clone. V and J are TRBV5-5 and TRBJ2-4; D is unclear. Germline-derived CDR1 and CDR2 are SGHKS and YYEKEE (reference sequence). The length of the CDR3 is 13 residues. Trimming removed 0 bases at V and 8 bases at J, with 9 bases between. The CDR3 DNA sequence: TGTGCCAGCAGCTTGGACCGTGCGGACATTCAGTACTTC. This encodes CASSLDRADIQYF.

The chain recombines TRBV4-1 with TRBJ2-3, with 11 bases identical to TRBD2. This CDR3 comprises 17 residues. With V trimmed by 0 bases and J by 4 bases, 6 bases remained unmatched. Germline V gene lookup returns CDR1 MGHRA and CDR2 YSYEKL. The chain's CDR3 is CASSQDETSGAADTQYF. The CDR3 DNA sequence: TGCGCCAGCAGCCAAGACGAGACTAGCGGGGCGGCAGATACGCAGTATTTT.

The chain employs TRBV6-1 and TRBJ1-5; maybe TRBD1 (5 bases). Germline values: CDR1 MNHNS, CDR2 SASEGT. The CDR3 has 19 residues. The V end lost 2 bases, the J end lost 7 bases, and 27 bases lay between the germline ends. The CDR3 DNA reads TGTGCCAGCAGTGAATTCGGCGCACCAGTTGCGGGGTCAGGGCAGCCCCAGCATTTT. It translates to CASSEFGAPVAGSGQPQHF.

The chain is built from TRBV5-4 and TRBJ1-1; D gene uncertain. The germline V and J ends were trimmed by 0 bases and 1 base, with 10 bases remaining between them. CDR3 size: 15 residues. Germline CDR1 SGHNT, CDR2 YYREEE (reference sequence). CDR3 DNA: TGTGCCAGCAGCTTGGAAGGGAGAAGGAACACTGAAGCTTTCTTT. This sequence encodes CASSLEGRRNTEAFF.

This clone has a handful of counts. The gene calls are TRBV9 and TRBJ2-7; 14 nucleotides match TRBD2. This CDR3 has 15 residues. V lost 3 bases to trimming and J lost 5 bases; unmatched junction nucleotides: 4. Germline V gene sequence: CDR1 SGDLS, CDR2 YYNGEE. The CDR3 loop is CASSAGGLAGDEQYF. The CDR3 DNA sequence: TGTGCCAGCAGCGCGGGGGGACTAGCGGGGGACGAGCAGTACTTC.

The chain has TRBV30 and TRBJ1-1; tentative D call: TRBD1 (6 bases). The CDR3 is made up of 13 amino acids. V lost 1 base and J 6 bases, leaving 12 bases between the germline ends. The V gene's germline CDR1 is GTSNPN and CDR2 SVGIG (reference sequence). In DNA form, the CDR3 reads TGTGCCTGGAGTGAACAGGGTGGTTCTGAAGCTTTCTTT. It codes for CAWSEQGGSEAFF.

The chain couples TRBV18 to TRBJ1-2; TRBD1 matches 12 bases. Germline-derived CDR1 and CDR2 are KGHSH and LQKENI. J was trimmed by 6 bases and V by 4 bases; bases with no gene match: 9. The length of the CDR3 is 16 residues. The CDR3, as DNA: TGTGCCAGCTCACACCAGGGACAGGGGGCAGGAGATGGCTACACCTTC. Translated: CASSHQGQGAGDGYTF.

The V and J genes are TRBV25-1 and TRBJ2-7; TRBD1 might be the D (6 bases). The CDR3 is made up of 13 amino acids. Trimming left V 3 bases short and J 1 base short, with 7 bases between. Per the germline V gene, CDR1 is MGHDK and CDR2 is SYGVNS. CDR3 residues: CASSEGASYEQYF. Written as DNA, the CDR3 is TGTGCCAGCAGTGAGGGGGCTTCCTACGAGCAGTACTTC.

Here the CDR3 DNA reads TGTGCCAGCAGTGAAGGGACAGGGGTCCTTTACGAGCAGTACTTC. Amino acid sequence: CASSEGTGVLYEQYF. The chain joins TRBV6-1 to TRBJ2-7; TRBD1 matches 9 bases. The J segment lost 4 bases and the V segment lost 1 base, leaving 5 bases of the junction unmatched. The CDR3 loop spans 15 amino acids. In germline, CDR1 is MNHNS, CDR2 SASEGT.

The chain recombines TRBV15 with TRBJ2-5; D possibly corresponds to TRBD1 (6 bases). Trimming pared 3 bases from V and 3 bases from J, leaving 23 bases between. The CDR3 is 18 amino acids. Looked up from germline, CDR1 is LNHNV and CDR2 is YYDKDF (reference sequence). The CDR3 spells CATSRLRTTGTSKETQYF. CDR3 sequence (DNA): TGTGCCACCAGCAGGCTTCGCACGACAGGCACTTCCAAAGAGACCCAGTACTTC.

The V gene is TRBV9, the J gene TRBJ2-3; D is undetermined. Per the germline V gene, CDR1 is SGDLS and CDR2 is YYNGEE. CDR3 length: 14 amino acids. Trimming shortened V by 3 bases and J by 8 bases, and 16 bases separated the two germline ends. The CDR3: CASSDYTRPVTQYF. The CDR3 nucleotides are TGTGCCAGCAGCGACTACACGCGACCCGTTACGCAGTATTTT.

The table lists this clone with a few counts. The chain couples TRBV5-1 to TRBJ1-1; D perhaps matches TRBD1 (6 bases). The CDR3 length is 15 residues. From germline, CDR1 is SGHRS and CDR2 YFSETQ. Trimming cost V 0 bases and J 0 bases, with 9 bases left between them. This CDR3 is CASSLGDTLNTEAFF. In nucleotides, the CDR3 is TGCGCCAGCAGCTTGGGGGACACCCTGAACACTGAAGCTTTCTTT.

The V call is TRBV14, the J call TRBJ1-2; TRBD1 aligns across 9 bases. Germline CDR1 is SGHDN and CDR2 is FVKESK. This CDR3 spans 16 amino acids. V was pared by 1 base and J by 3 bases, with 6 bases of the junction left unmatched. This chain's CDR3 is CASSQGRGQGDYGYTF. CDR3 coding DNA: TGTGCCAGCAGCCAAGGAAGGGGACAGGGAGACTATGGCTACACCTTC.

The V and J genes are TRBV28 and TRBJ2-7; TRBD2 matches 8 bases. CDR1 is MDHEN, CDR2 SYDVKM, per germline. Trimming took 5 bases from V and 3 from J; bases not matched to a gene: 6. The CDR3 covers 14 residues. CDR3 sequence: CASSAGLAGYEQYF. CDR3 DNA sequence: TGTGCCAGCAGTGCAGGACTAGCCGGCTACGAGCAGTACTTC.

The chain combines TRBV15 with TRBJ2-5; 8 bases are a match to TRBD1. The end of the DNA is better explained by TRBJ2-7, so the J call may be wrong. The CDR3 loop spans 16 amino acids. Germline V lookup: CDR1 LNHNV, CDR2 YYDKDF (reference sequence). This CDR3 reads CATSSDRDRWRYEQYF. The CDR3 DNA sequence: TGTGCCACCAGCAGTGACCGGGACAGGTGGAGATACGAGCAGTACTTC.